This T cell receptor (beta chain) appears in the sequencing data of a study of cytomegalovirus exposure and HLA in healthy donors. Study-level information: The platform used for the 120 or so validation repertoires matched that of the roughly 700 first-cohort repertoires, a later analysis reported.

Study conclusions and caveats: A few chains tied to CMV proved CMV antigen-specific in vitro. One later analysis, an examination of the 120 or so validation repertoires, found that first-cohort TCR clusters tended to co-occur in them. Both high specificity and high sensitivity reportedly marked the classifier's diagnosis of cytomegalovirus status.

Only one count was recorded for this clone. Its antigen is not identified. The repertoire was sequenced with immunoSEQ multiplex PCR; TCRdb's copy has only in-frame clones and lacks some. This table has some 90,000 clones, approximately 84% appearing once. The source is a man aged 18 to 30 in good health and CMV-seropositive. Sequenced input: PBMCs.

As DNA, the CDR3 is TGTGCCAGCAGTCAGGGGGTCACTGAAGCTTTCTTT. This sequence encodes CASSQGVTEAFF. The chain recombines TRBV6-5 with TRBJ1-1, with 7 positions matching TRBD1. CDR1 and CDR2 (germline): MNHEY, SVGAGI. The CDR3 loop spans 12 amino acids. The ends lost 5 bases at V and 4 bases at J; junction bases unmatched: 1.